The rows below give T cell receptor beta chains drawn from one sample of a study of blood T cell repertoires in COVID-19. Clones were sequenced by immunoSEQ multiplex PCR, and TCRdb holds only the in-frame ones, with some missing. In the table there are 200,000 to 300,000 clones, more than 75% of which are singletons. The sequencing sample was made of peripheral blood. These receptor sequences come from a woman aged 55-75 years with COVID-19, enrolled during active disease. Both conserved end residues are part of each CDR3. A D gene is named only where the DNA matches it firmly.

j_call | d_call | v_call | cdr3_aa
TRBJ2-3 | TRBD2 | TRBV6-6 | CASSPEFYLAGVLPSSTDTQYF
TRBJ2-7 | TRBD1 | TRBV10-3 | CAISGRLDRGEQYF
TRBJ1-1 | - | TRBV9 | CASSVAGKSEAFF
TRBJ2-1 | TRBD1 | TRBV11-2 | CASSPGQGIYEQFF
TRBJ2-1 | TRBD2 | TRBV9 | CASSDQHGREDNEQFF
TRBJ2-5 | TRBD2 | TRBV10-3 | CAISALPSGIIQETQYF
TRBJ2-2 | - | TRBV7-5 | CARTTRQGCTGELFF
TRBJ2-5 | - | TRBV5-4 | CASSPGTRGGQETQYF
TRBJ2-1 | TRBD2 | TRBV10-3 | CAISDGLAGVDEQFF
TRBJ2-3 | TRBD2 | TRBV5-5 | CASSLDGGSRDTQYF
TRBJ1-3 | TRBD1 | TRBV7-6 | CASSSRTGNSGNTIYF
TRBJ2-7 | TRBD2 | TRBV18 | CASSPEVAGEYEQYF
TRBJ2-2 | TRBD2 | TRBV10-3 | CAIRRERHTGELFF
TRBJ1-2 | - | TRBV5-4 | CASSSRQAERNGYTF
TRBJ2-1 | TRBD2 | TRBV6-4 | CASSDERAGGYNEQFF
TRBJ1-1 | - | TRBV4-1 | CASSPRGNTEAFF
TRBJ2-3 | TRBD1 | TRBV6-6 | CASSYTGTATDTQYF
TRBJ2-7 | TRBD2 | TRBV28 | CASSLFGVTSGRSNEQYF
TRBJ2-2 | TRBD1 | TRBV29-1 | CSVVAGTGDPGTGELFF
TRBJ1-2 | - | TRBV5-4 | CASSPLGGRDGYTF
TRBJ2-1 | - | TRBV6-2/TRBV6-3 | CASSVAANEQFF
TRBJ2-5 | TRBD2 | TRBV15 | CATSINSGRGQETQYF
TRBJ2-2 | - | TRBV28 | CASSLSIRGELFF
TRBJ1-5 | - | TRBV6-5 | CASRAPDSNQPQHF
TRBJ2-7 | TRBD1 | TRBV28 | CASSLRGTGDIYEQYF
TRBJ2-3 | TRBD2 | TRBV19 | CASSTTSVSTDTQYF
TRBJ1-1 | - | TRBV30 | CAWSEQGNTEAFF
TRBJ2-7 | - | TRBV28 | CASSFTHTREQYF
TRBJ2-3 | - | TRBV5-4 | CASSLGQGGTDTQYF
TRBJ2-3 | TRBD2 | TRBV5-5 | CASSLVLAGGADTQYF
TRBJ1-1 | TRBD1 | TRBV27 | CASSGWGQGDTEAFF
TRBJ1-6 | - | TRBV30 | CAWSVGGAVSNSPLHF
TRBJ1-2 | - | TRBV30 | CAWSVINYGYTF
TRBJ2-7 | - | TRBV5-6 | CASSSRVSYEQYF
TRBJ1-2 | - | TRBV10-3 | CAISREGFYGYTF
TRBJ2-7 | TRBD2 | TRBV9 | CASSVAGTSLYEQYF
TRBJ2-7 | TRBD2 | TRBV11-1 | CASSLLAGGSDEQYF
TRBJ2-1 | TRBD2 | TRBV24-1 | CATRASGRFNEQFF
TRBJ1-1 | - | TRBV7-2 | CASSLAAPAMNTEAFF
TRBJ2-3 | TRBD2 | TRBV7-8 | CASSLELAGTDTQYF
TRBJ2-2 | - | TRBV7-7 | CASSFRQYTGELFF
TRBJ2-1 | TRBD2 | TRBV7-3 | CASSSRAGGKYNEQFF
TRBJ2-1 | - | TRBV3-1/TRBV3-2 | CASSQARGGLTAGEQFF
TRBJ2-2 | - | TRBV19 | CASNRRTNTGELFF
TRBJ2-7 | TRBD1 | TRBV11-2 | CASSLGWTGGYEQYF
TRBJ1-6 | - | TRBV2 | CASNRGYSPLHF
TRBJ2-7 | TRBD1 | TRBV9 | CASSTGTGGYYEQYF
TRBJ1-1 | - | TRBV25-1 | CASSEGQRWNTEAFF
TRBJ1-1 | TRBD1 | TRBV11-2 | CASSLDTRAGGAYTEAFF
TRBJ1-6 | TRBD1 | TRBV28 | CASSLGGQGLFNSPLHF
TRBJ2-2 | - | TRBV9 | CASSVLSEGAGELFF
TRBJ2-1 | - | TRBV5-1 | CASSFSPAVNEQFF
TRBJ1-6 | - | TRBV7-9 | CASSQGTGYNSPLHF
TRBJ2-7 | TRBD2 | TRBV2 | CASSVAERESYEQYF
TRBJ1-4 | - | TRBV9 | CASSAAGRINEKLFF
TRBJ2-7 | TRBD2 | TRBV20-1 | CSASGTASGSSYEQYF